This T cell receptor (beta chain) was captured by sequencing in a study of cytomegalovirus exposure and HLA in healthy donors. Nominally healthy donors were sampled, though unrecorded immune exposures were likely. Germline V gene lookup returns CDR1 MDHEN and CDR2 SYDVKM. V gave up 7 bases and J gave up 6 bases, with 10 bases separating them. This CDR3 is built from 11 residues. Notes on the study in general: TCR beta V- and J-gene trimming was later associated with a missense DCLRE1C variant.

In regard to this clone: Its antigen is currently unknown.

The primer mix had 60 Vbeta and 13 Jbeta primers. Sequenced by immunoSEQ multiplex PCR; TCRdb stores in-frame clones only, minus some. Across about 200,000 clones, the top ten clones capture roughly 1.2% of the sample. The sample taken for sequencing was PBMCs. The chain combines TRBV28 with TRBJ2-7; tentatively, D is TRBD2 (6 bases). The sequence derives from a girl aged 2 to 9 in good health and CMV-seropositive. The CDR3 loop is CASISGVEQYF. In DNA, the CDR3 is TGTGCCAGCATCTCGGGGGTCGAGCAGTACTTC.